Below, 9 T cell receptor beta chains from the same sample are listed, as sequenced in a study of T-cell memory formation after mild COVID-19. A single record per CDR3 protein comes from TCRdb applying MiXCR to the 5' RACE reads. The table has tens of thousands of distinct CDR3 sequences, approximately 30% seen once. Material: PBMCs or a T cell subset sorted from them (not recorded which). These TCRs come from a man aged 18 to 30 who had mild COVID-19 (a few samples of this study predate the infection). Cell type and time point are not known.

V is TRBV27 and J is TRBJ2-1, with D perhaps TRBD2 (7 bases). The V gene lost 3 bases and the J gene lost 3 bases, with 18 bases spanning the gap. CDR3 length equals 17 residues. Germline CDR1 reads MNHEY; CDR2 reads SMNVEV (reference sequence). The CDR3 sequence: CASSFEWNGGHYNEQFF. Written as DNA, the CDR3 is TGTGCCAGCAGTTTTGAGTGGAACGGGGGGCACTACAATGAGCAGTTCTTC.

This clonotype has more than one count but fewer than ten. This chain links TRBV6-2 or TRBV6-3 with TRBJ2-3; 13 positions agree with TRBD2. This CDR3 has 17 residues. Germline CDR1 and CDR2: MNHEY and SVGEGT. V trimming: 5 bases; J trimming: 2 bases; junction bases outside the gene matches: 7. The CDR3 DNA follows: TGTGCCAGCAGTCTTAAGGGACTAGCGGGGCTCACAGATACGCAGTATTTT. Residues: CASSLKGLAGLTDTQYF.

The V and J genes are TRBV10-3 and TRBJ2-7, with TRBD1 identical over 9 bases. This CDR3 contains 16 residues. Per the germline V gene, CDR1 is ENHRY and CDR2 is SYGVKD. Trimming took 2 bases from V and 4 from J; bases not matched to a gene: 9. The DNA of the CDR3 is TGTGCCATCAGTGAGGCACCGGGACAGGGAAATTACGAGCAGTACTTC. Protein sequence: CAISEAPGQGNYEQYF.

This clonotype was seen a handful of times. This chain uses TRBV2 with TRBJ2-1, with TRBD2 matching 9 bases. This CDR3 is 15 amino acids long. V trimming: 6 bases; J trimming: 5 bases; junction bases outside the gene matches: 8. CDR1 and CDR2 from the germline V gene are SNHLY and FYNNEI. DNA for the CDR3: TGTGCCAGCAGCGAGGGACTAGCTGTTAACAATGAGCAGTTCTTC. Translating it yields CASSEGLAVNNEQFF.

The chain combines TRBV7-3 with TRBJ2-1, with D unresolved. The CDR3 totals 13 residues. Trimming removed 1 base at V and 8 bases at J, with 9 bases between. Germline loops: CDR1 SGHTA, CDR2 FQGTGA. The CDR3, as DNA: TGTGCCAGCAGCTTAAGAGAACTCCATGAGCAGTTCTTC. Protein: CASSLRELHEQFF.

The chain has TRBV6-5 and TRBJ2-7, with a weak D call TRBD2 (5 bases). CDR3 size: 14 residues. V was clipped by 2 bases and J by 2 bases, with 10 bases between them. Germline V CDR1 and CDR2: MNHEY, SVGAGI. The CDR3 nucleotides read TGTGCCAGCAGTTACGGCACGGGAACCTACGAGCAGTACTTC. It is translated as CASSYGTGTYEQYF.

This clonotype was recorded many times. The rearrangement links TRBV7-6 to TRBJ2-5; no clear D gene. The V gene lost 1 base and the J gene lost 6 bases, with 6 bases spanning the gap. CDR3 length: 12 amino acids. Germline CDR1 and CDR2: SGHVS and FNYEAQ. The CDR3 DNA is TGTGCCAGCAGCTTAGGAGGAAAGACCCAGTACTTC. Its translation: CASSLGGKTQYF. Supplemented by reference TRBV7-6 and TRBJ2-5, the full variable domain reads GAGVSQSPRYKVTKRGQDVALRCDPISGHVSLYWYRQALGQGPEFLTYFNYEAQQDKSGLPNDRFSAERPEGSISTLTIQRTEQRDSAMYRCASSLGGKTQYFGPGTRLLVL.

The chain has TRBV12-5 and TRBJ2-1; D possibly corresponds to TRBD2 (5 bases). Between the trimmed V and J ends, which lost 1 base and 7 bases, there was a span of 11 bases. CDR1 and CDR2 (germline): LGHNT, FRNRAP. The CDR3 loop spans 14 amino acids. The CDR3 loop is CASGLGPGRNEQFF. CDR3 bases: TGTGCTAGTGGTTTGGGCCCGGGAAGGAATGAGCAGTTCTTC.

The rearrangement joins TRBV11-2 to TRBJ2-5, with D unclear. The ends were cut back, 2 bases at V and 5 bases at J, with 3 bases in the middle. Germline CDR1 is SGHAT and CDR2 is FQNNGV. CDR3 length: 11 residues. As DNA, the CDR3 is TGTGCCAGCAGCTTAATGGAGACCCAGTACTTC. Protein product: CASSLMETQYF.